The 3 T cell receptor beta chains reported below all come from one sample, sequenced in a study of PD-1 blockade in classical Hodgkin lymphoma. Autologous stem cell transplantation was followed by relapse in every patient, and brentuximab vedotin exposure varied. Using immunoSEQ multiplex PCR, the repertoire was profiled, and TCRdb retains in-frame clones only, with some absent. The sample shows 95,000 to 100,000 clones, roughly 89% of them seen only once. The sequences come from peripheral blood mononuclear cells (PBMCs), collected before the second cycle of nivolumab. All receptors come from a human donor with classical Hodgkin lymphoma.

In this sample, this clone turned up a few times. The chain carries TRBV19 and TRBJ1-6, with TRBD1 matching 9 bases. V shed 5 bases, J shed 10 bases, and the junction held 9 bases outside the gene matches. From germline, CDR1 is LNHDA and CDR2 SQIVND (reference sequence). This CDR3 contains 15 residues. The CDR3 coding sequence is TGTGCCAGTAGTGGCCGGGACAGGGAGGGATCACCCCTCCACTTT. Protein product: CASSGRDREGSPLHF.

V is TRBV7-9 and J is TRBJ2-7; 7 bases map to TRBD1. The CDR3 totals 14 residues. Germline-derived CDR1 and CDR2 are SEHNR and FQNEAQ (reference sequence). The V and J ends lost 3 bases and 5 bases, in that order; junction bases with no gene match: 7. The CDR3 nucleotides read TGTGCCAGCAGCTTTTGGACAGGTTCCCACGAGCAGTACTTC. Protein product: CASSFWTGSHEQYF.

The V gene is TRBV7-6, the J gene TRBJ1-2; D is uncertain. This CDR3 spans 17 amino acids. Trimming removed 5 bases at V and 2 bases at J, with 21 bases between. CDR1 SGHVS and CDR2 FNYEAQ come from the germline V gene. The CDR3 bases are TGTGCCAGCAGCCTCATCTGGTACCGGGGATCAAACTATGGCTACACCTTC. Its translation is CASSLIWYRGSNYGYTF.